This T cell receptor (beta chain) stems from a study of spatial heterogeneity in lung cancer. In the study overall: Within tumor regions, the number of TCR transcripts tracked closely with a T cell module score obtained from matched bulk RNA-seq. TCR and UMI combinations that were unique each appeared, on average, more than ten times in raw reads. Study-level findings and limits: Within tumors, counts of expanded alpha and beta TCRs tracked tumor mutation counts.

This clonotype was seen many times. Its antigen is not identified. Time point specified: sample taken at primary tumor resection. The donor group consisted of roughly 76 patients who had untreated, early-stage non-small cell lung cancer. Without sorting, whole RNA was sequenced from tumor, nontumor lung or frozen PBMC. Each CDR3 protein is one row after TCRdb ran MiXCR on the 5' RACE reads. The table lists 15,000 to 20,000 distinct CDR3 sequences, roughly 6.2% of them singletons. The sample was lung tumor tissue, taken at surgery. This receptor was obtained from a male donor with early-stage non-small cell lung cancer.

The CDR3 spells CASSRTGGNQPQHF. The CDR3 nucleotides read TGTGCCAGCAGTCGCACGGGGGGCAATCAGCCCCAGCATTTT. The chain combines TRBV6-5 with TRBJ1-5; D possibly corresponds to TRBD1 (5 bases). The V end lost 5 bases, the J end lost 2 bases, and 10 bases lay between the germline ends. The CDR3 runs to 14 residues. Germline CDR1 MNHEY, CDR2 SVGAGI.